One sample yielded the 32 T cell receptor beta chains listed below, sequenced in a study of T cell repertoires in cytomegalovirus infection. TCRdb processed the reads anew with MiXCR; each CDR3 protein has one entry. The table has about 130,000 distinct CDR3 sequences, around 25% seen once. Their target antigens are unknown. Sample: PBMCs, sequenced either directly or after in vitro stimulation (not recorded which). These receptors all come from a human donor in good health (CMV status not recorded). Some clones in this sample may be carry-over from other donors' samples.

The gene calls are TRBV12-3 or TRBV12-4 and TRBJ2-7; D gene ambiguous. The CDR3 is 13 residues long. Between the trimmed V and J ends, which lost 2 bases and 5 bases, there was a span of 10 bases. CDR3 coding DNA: TGTGCCAGCAGTTTATGGGGTACCAACGAGCAGTACGTC. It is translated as CASSLWGTNEQYV.

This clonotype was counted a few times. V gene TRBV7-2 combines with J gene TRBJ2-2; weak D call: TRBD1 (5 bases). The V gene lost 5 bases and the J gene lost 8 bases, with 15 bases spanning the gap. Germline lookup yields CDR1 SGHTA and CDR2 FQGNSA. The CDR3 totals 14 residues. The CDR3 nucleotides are TGTGCCAGCAGCCTCCGTCAGGGTTCGGGGGAGCTGTTTTTT. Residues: CASSLRQGSGELFF.

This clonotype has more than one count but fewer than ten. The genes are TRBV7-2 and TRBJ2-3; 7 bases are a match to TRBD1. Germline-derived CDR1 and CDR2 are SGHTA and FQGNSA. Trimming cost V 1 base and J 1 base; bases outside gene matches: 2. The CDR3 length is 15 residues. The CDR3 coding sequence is TGTGCCAGCAGCTTAGTCGGGACAGGCACAGATACGCAGTATTTT. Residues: CASSLVGTGTDTQYF.

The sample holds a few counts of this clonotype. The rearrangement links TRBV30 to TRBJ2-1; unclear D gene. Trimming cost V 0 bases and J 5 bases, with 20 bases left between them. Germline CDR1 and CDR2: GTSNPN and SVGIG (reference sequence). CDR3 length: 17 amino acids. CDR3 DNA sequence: TGTGCCTGGAGTGTTAGTATGGGGATAGCAGGCAACAATGAGCAGTTCTTC. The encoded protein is CAWSVSMGIAGNNEQFF.

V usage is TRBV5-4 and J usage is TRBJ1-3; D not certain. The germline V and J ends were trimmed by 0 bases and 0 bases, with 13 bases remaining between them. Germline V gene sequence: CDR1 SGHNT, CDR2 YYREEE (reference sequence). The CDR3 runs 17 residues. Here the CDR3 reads CASSLDLGGPSGNTIYF. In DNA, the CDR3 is TGTGCCAGCAGCTTGGACCTGGGAGGGCCCTCTGGAAACACCATATATTTT.

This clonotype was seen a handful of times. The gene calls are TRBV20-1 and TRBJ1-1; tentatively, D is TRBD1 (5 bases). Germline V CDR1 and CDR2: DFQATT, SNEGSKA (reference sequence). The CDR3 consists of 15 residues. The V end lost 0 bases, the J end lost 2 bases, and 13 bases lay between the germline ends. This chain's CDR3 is CSARDLGGVNTEAFF. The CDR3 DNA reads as TGCAGTGCTAGAGATTTGGGGGGTGTAAACACTGAAGCTTTCTTT.

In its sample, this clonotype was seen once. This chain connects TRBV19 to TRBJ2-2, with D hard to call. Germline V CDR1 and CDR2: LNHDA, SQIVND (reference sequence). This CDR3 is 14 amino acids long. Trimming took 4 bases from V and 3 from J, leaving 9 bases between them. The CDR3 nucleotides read TGTGCCAGTAGTACCCGAGGCTACACCGGGGAGCTGTTTTTT. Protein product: CASSTRGYTGELFF.

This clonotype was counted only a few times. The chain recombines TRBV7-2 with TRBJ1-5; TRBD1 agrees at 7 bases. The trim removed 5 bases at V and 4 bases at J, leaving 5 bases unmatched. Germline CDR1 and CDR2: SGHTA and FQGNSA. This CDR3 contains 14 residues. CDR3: CASSQTGPNQPQHF. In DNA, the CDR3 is TGTGCCAGCAGCCAGACAGGGCCGAATCAGCCCCAGCATTTT.

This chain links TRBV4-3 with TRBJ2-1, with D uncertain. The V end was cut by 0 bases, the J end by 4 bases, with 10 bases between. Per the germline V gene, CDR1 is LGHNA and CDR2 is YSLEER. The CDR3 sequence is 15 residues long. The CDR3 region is CASSQDSPIYNEQFF. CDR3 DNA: TGCGCCAGCAGCCAAGATAGTCCAATATACAATGAGCAGTTCTTC.

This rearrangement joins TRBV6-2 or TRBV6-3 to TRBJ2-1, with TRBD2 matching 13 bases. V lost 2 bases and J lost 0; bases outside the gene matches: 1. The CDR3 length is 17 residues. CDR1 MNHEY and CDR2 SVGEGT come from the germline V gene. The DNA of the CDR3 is TGTGCCAGCAGTTACGGGACTAGCGGGGCCTCCTACAATGAGCAGTTCTTC. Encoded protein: CASSYGTSGASYNEQFF.

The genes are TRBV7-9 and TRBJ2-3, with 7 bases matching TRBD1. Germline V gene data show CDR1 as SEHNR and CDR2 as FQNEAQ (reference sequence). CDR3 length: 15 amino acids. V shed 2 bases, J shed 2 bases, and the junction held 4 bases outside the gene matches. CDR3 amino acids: CASSLPGTDTDTQYF. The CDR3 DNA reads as TGTGCCAGCAGCTTACCCGGGACAGACACAGATACGCAGTATTTT.

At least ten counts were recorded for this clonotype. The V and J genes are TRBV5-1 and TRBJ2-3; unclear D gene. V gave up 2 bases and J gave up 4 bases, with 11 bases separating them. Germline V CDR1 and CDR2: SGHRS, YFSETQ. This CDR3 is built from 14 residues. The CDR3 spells CASSFGGFPDTQYF. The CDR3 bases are TGCGCCAGCAGCTTCGGCGGATTCCCAGATACGCAGTATTTT. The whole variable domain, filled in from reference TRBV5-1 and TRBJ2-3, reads KAGVTQTPRYLIKTRGQQVTLSCSPISGHRSVSWYQQTPGQGLQFLFEYFSETQRNKGNFPGRFSGRQFSNSRSEMNVSTLELGDSALYLCASSFGGFPDTQYFGPGTRLTVL.

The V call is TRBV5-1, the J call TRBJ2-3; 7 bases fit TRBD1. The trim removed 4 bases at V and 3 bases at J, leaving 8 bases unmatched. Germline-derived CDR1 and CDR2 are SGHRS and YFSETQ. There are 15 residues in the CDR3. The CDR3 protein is CASSPWDRETDTQYF. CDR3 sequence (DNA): TGCGCCAGCAGCCCCTGGGACAGAGAAACAGATACGCAGTATTTT.

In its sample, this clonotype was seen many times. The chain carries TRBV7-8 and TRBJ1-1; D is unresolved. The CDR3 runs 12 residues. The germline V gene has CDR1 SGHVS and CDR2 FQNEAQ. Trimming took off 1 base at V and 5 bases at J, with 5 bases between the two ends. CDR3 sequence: CASSLVETEAFF. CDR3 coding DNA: TGTGCCAGCAGCTTAGTTGAAACTGAAGCTTTCTTT.

The CDR3 here is CASSGRGRGGHNEQFF. In DNA, the CDR3 is TGTGCCAGCAGTGGAAGGGGAAGGGGCGGCCACAATGAGCAGTTCTTC. The V call is TRBV2, the J call TRBJ2-1; tentative D call: TRBD1 (5 bases). The CDR3 is 16 amino acids. Germline lookup yields CDR1 SNHLY and CDR2 FYNNEI. The V end was cut by 4 bases, the J end by 5 bases, with 18 bases between.

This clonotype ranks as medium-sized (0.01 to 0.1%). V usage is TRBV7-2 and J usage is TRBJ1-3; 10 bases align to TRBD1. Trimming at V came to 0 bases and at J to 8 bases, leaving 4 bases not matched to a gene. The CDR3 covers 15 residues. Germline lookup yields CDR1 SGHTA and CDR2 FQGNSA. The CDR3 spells CASSLALGQGDTIYF. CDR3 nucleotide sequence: TGTGCCAGCAGCTTAGCGTTAGGACAGGGGGACACCATATATTTT.

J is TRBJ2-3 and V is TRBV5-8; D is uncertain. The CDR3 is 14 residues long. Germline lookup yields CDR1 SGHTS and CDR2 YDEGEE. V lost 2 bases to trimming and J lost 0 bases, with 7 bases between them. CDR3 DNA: TGTGCCAGCAGCTTCCGACCTAGCACAGATACGCAGTATTTT. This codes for CASSFRPSTDTQYF.

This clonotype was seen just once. The CDR3 nucleotides are TGCGCCAGCAGCGGCAGGGGACAGGGGTACTACACCTTC. Its translation is CASSGRGQGYYTF. The chain employs TRBV5-1 and TRBJ1-2; TRBD1 matches at 10 bases. Trimming cost V 4 bases and J 10 bases; bases outside gene matches: 7. The CDR3 has 13 amino acids. Per germline, CDR1 SGHRS and CDR2 YFSETQ.

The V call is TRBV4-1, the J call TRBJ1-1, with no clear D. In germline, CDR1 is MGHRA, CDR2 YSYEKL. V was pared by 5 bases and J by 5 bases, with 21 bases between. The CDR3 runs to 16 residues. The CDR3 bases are TGCGCCAGCAGCGTAACCGTCGCGCTCCGCGGGACTGAAGCTTTCTTT. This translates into CASSVTVALRGTEAFF.

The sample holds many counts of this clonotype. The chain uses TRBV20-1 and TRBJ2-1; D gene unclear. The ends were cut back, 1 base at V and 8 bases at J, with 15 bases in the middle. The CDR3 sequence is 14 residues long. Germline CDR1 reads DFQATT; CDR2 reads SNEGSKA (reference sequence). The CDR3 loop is CSARGRVSAHEQFF. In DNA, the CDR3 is TGCAGTGCTAGAGGAAGGGTTTCAGCTCATGAGCAGTTCTTC.

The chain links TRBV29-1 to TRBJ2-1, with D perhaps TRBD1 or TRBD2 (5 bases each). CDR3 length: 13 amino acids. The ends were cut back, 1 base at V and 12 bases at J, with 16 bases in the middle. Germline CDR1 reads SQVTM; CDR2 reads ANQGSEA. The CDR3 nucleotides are TGCAGCGTTGAAGGACAGAGAGGGTCCGGGCAGTTCTTC. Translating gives CSVEGQRGSGQFF.

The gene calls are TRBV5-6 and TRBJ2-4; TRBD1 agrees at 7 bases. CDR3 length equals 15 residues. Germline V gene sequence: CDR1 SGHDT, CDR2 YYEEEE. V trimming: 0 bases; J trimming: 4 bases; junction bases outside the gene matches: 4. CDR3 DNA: TGTGCCAGCAGCTTGGTAGGGGGCGAGAAAAACATTCAGTACTTC. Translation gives CASSLVGGEKNIQYF.

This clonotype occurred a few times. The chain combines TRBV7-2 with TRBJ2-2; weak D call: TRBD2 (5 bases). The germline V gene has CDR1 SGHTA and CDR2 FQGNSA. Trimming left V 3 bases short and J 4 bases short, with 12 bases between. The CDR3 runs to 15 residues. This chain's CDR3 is CASSFRARGTGELFF. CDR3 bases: TGTGCCAGCAGCTTCCGTGCCCGGGGCACCGGGGAGCTGTTTTTT.

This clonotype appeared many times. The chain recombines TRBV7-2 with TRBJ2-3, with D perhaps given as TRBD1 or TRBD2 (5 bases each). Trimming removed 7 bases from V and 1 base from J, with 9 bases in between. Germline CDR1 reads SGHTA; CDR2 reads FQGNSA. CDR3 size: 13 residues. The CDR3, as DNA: TGTGCCAGCATCCGAGGGGGCACAGATACGCAGTATTTT. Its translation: CASIRGGTDTQYF. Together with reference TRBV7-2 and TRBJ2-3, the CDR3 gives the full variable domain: GAGVSQSPSNKVTEKGKDVELRCDPISGHTALYWYRQSLGQGLEFLIYFQGNSAPDKSGLPSDRFSAERTGGSVSTLTIQRTQQEDSAVYLCASIRGGTDTQYFGPGTRLTVL.

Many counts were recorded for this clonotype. In nucleotides, the CDR3 is TGTGCCAGCAGCTCCCACAGGGAATTGAATGAGCAGTTCTTC. It encodes CASSSHRELNEQFF. This chain links TRBV7-2 with TRBJ2-1; a possible D gene is TRBD1 (6 bases). The CDR3 runs to 14 residues. V was trimmed by 4 bases and J by 7 bases, leaving 14 bases between them. The germline gives CDR1 SGHTA, CDR2 FQGNSA.

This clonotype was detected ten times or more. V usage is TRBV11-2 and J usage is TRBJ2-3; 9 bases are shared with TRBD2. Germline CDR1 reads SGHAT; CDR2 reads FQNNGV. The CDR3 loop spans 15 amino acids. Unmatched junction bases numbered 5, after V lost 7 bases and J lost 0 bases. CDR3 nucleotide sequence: TGTGCCAGCAAGCGTGCGGGAGGGAGCACAGATACGCAGTATTTT. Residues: CASKRAGGSTDTQYF. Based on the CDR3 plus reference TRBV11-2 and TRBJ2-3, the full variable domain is EAGVAQSPRYKIIEKRQSVAFWCNPISGHATLYWYQQILGQGPKLLIQFQNNGVVDDSQLPKDRFSAERLKGVDSTLKIQPAKLEDSAVYLCASKRAGGSTDTQYFGPGTRLTVL.

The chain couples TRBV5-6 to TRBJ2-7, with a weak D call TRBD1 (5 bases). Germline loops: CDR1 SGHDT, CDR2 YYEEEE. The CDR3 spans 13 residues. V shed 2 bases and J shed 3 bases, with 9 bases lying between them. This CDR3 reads CASSFSQGYEQYF. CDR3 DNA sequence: TGTGCCAGCAGCTTTAGTCAGGGCTACGAGCAGTACTTC.

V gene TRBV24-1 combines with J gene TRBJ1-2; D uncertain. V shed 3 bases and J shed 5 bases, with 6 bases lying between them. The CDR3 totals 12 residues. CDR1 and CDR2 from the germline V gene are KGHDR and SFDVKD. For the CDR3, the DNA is TGTGCCACCAGTGATCCCCGGTATGGCTACACCTTC. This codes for CATSDPRYGYTF.

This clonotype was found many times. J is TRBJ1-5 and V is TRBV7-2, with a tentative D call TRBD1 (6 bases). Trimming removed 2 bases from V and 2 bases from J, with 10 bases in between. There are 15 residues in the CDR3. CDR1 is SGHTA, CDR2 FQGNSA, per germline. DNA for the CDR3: TGTGCCAGCAGCTTAAGGGGGATCGGCAATCAGCCCCAGCATTTT. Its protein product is CASSLRGIGNQPQHF.

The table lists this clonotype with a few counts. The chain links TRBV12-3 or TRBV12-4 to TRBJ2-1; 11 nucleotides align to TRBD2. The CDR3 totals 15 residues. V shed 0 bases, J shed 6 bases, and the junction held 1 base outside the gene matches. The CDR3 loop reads CASSLASGRGNEQFF. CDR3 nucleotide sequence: TGTGCCAGCAGTTTAGCTAGCGGGAGGGGCAATGAGCAGTTCTTC.

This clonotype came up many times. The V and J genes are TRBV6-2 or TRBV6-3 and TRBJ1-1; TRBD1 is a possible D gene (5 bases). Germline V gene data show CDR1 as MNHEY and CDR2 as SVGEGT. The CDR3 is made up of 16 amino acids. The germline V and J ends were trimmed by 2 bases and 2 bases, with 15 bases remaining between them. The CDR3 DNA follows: TGTGCCAGCAGTTACGCCGTGACAGAGGGAAACACTGAAGCTTTCTTT. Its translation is CASSYAVTEGNTEAFF.

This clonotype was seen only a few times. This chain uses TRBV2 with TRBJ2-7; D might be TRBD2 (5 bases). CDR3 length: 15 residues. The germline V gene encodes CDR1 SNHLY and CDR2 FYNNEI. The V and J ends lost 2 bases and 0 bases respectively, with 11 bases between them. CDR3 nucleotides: TGTGCCAGCAGTGAATACCCTGGGAGCTCCTACGAGCAGTACGTC. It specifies CASSEYPGSSYEQYV.